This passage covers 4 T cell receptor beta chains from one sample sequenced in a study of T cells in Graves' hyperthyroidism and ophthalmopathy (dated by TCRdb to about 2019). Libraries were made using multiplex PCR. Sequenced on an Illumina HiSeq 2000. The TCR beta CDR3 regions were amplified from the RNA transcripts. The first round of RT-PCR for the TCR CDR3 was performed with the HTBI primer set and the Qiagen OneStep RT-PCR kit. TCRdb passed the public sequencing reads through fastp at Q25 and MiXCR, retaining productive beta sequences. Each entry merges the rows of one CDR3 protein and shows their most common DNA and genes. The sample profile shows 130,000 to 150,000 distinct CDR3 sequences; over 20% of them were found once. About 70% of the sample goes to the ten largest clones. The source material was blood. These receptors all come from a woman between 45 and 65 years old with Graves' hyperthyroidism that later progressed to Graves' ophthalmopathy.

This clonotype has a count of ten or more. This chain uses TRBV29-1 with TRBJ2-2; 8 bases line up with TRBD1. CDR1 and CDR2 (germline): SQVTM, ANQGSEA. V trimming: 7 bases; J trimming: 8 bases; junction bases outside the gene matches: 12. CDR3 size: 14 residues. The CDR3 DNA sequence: TGCAGCGGGCTGGGGACAGGATCAAGGGGGGAGCTGTTTTTT. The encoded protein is CSGLGTGSRGELFF.

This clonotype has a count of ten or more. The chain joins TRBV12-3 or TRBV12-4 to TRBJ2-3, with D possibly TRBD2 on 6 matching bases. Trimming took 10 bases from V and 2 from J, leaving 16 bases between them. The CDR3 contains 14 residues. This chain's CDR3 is CATSGDRNTDTQYF. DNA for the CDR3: TGTGCCACCTCGGGGGACCGCAACACAGATACGCAGTATTTT.

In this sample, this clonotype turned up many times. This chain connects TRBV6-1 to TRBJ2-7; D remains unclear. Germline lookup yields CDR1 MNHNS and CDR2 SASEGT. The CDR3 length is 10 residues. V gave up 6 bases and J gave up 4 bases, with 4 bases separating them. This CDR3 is CASSLYEQYF. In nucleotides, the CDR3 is TGTGCCAGCAGCCTGTACGAGCAGTACTTC.

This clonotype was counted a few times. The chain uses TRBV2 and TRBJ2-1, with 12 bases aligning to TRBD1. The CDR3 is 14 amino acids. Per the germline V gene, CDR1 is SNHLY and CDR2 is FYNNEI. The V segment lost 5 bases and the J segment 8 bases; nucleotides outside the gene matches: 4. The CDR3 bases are TGTGCCAGCAGTCGGGACAGGGGGCTCGATGAGCAGTTCTTC. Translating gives CASSRDRGLDEQFF.